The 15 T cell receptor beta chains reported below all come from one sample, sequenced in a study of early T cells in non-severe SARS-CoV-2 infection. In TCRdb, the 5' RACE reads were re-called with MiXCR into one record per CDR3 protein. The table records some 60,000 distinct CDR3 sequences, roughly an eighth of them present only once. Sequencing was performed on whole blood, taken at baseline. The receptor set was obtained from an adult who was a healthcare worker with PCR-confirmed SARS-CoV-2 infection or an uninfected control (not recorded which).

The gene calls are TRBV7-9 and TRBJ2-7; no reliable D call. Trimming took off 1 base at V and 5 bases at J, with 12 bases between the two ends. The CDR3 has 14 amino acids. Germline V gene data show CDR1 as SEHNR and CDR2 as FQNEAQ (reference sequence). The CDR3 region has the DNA TGTGCCAGCAGCTTAGGCCCAGAGGCCCACGAGCAGTACTTC. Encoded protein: CASSLGPEAHEQYF.

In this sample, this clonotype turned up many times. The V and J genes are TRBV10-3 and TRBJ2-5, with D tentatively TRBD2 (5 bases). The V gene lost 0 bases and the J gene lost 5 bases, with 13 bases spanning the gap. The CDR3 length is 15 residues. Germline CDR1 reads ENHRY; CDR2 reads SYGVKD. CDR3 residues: CAISESTDFGETQYF. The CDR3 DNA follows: TGTGCCATCAGTGAGTCGACGGACTTCGGGGAGACCCAGTACTTC.

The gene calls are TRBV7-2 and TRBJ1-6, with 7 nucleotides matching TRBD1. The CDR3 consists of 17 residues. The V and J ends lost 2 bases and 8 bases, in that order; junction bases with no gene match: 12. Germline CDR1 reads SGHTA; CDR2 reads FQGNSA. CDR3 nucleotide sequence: TGTGCCAGCAGCTTACCGACAGGGCGGTATGGGGATTCACCCCTCCACTTT. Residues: CASSLPTGRYGDSPLHF.

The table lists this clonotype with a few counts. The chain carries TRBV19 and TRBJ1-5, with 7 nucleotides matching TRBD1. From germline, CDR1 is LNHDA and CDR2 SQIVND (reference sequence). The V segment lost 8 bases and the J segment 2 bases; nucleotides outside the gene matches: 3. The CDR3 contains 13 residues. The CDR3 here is CASGDSRNQPQHF. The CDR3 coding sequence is TGTGCCAGTGGGGACAGTCGCAATCAGCCCCAGCATTTT. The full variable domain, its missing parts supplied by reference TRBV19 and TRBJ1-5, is DGGITQSPKYLFRKEGQNVTLSCEQNLNHDAMYWYRQDPGQGLRLIYYSQIVNDFQKGDIAEGYSVSREKKESFPLTVTSAQKNPTAFYLCASGDSRNQPQHFGDGTRLSIL.

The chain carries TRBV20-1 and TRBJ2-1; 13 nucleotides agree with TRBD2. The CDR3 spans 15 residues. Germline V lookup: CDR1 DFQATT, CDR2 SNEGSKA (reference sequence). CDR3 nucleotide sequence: TGCAGCGGGACTAGCGGGAATGAAGTCTACAATGAGCAGTTCTTC. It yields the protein CSGTSGNEVYNEQFF.

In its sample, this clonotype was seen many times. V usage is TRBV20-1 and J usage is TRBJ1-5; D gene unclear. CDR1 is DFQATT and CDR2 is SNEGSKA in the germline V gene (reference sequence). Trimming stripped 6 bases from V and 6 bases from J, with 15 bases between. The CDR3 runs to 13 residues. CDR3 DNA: TGCAGTGCGAGACGGACCGAGGGTCAGCCCCAGCATTTT. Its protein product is CSARRTEGQPQHF.

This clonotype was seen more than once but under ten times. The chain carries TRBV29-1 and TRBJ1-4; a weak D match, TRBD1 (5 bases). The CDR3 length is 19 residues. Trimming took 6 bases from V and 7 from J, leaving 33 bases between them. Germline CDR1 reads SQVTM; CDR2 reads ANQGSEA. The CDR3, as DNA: TGCAGCGTACCAAAGTGGGGGACCGGAGAATCGGAAACGGGTGAAAAACTGTTTTTT. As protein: CSVPKWGTGESETGEKLFF.

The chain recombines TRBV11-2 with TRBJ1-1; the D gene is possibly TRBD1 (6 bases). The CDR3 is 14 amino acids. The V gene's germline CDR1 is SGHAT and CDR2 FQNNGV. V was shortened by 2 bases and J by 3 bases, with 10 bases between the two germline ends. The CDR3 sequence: CASSLNRVHTEAFF. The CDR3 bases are TGTGCCAGCAGCTTAAACAGGGTTCACACTGAAGCTTTCTTT.

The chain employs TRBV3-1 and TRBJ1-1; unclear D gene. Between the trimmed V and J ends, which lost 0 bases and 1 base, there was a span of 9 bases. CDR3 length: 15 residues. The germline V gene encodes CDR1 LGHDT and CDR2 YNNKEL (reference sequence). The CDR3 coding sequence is TGTGCCAGCAGCCAAGAAACCGCCTGGAACACTGAAGCTTTCTTT. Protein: CASSQETAWNTEAFF.

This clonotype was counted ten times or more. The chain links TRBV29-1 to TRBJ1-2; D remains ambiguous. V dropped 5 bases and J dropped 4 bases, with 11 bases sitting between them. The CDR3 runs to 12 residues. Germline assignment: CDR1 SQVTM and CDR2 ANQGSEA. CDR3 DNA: TGCAGCGTTCGTTCGGGCATCTATGGCTACACCTTC. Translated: CSVRSGIYGYTF.

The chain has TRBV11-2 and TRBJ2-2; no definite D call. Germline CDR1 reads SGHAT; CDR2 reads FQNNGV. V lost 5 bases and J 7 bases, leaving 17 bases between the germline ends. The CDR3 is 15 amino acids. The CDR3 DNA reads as TGTGCCAGCAGCCACCGAGGACGGAAGGTCGGGGAGCTGTTTTTT. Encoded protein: CASSHRGRKVGELFF. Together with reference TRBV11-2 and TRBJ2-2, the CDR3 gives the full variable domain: EAGVAQSPRYKIIEKRQSVAFWCNPISGHATLYWYQQILGQGPKLLIQFQNNGVVDDSQLPKDRFSAERLKGVDSTLKIQPAKLEDSAVYLCASSHRGRKVGELFFGEGSRLTVL.

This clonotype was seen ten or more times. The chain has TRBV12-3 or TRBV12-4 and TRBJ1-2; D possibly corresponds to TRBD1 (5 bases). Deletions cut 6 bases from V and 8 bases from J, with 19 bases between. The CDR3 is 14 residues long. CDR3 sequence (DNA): TGTGCCAGCAGCCCCACGGGGGGATCTTACGGCTACACCTTC. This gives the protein CASSPTGGSYGYTF.

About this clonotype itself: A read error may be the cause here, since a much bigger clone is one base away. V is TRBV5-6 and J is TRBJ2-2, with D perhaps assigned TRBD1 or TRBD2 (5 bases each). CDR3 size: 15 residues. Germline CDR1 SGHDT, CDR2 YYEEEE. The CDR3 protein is CVSSLVQGDTGELFF. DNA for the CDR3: TGTGTCAGCAGCTTGGTCCAGGGAGACACCGGGGAGCTGTTTTTT.

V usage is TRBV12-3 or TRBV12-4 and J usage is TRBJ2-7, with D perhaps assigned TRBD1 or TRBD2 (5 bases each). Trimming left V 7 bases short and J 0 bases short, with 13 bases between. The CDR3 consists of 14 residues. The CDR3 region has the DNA TGTGCCAGCACCTCCGGGACGAACTCCTACGAGCAGTACTTC. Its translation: CASTSGTNSYEQYF.

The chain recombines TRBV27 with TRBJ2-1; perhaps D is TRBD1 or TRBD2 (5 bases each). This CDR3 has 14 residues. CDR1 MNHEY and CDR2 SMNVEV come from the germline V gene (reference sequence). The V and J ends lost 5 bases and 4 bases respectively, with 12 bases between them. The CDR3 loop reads CASSPRGEYNEQFF. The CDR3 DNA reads TGTGCCAGCAGTCCACGAGGGGAATACAATGAGCAGTTCTTC.